This T cell receptor beta chain was sequenced for a study of shared clonotypes between healthy human individuals. The study drew its donors from healthy HIV-negative adults without recent acute infections or vaccinations. Repertoires were generated with immunoSEQ multiplex PCR, while TCRdb's copy carries only in-frame clones and drops some. This sample carries around 1,000,000 clones, roughly 80% of them seen once, and the ten largest clones take approximately 0.95%. The CDR3 has 12 residues. Trimming took 3 bases from V and 5 from J; bases not matched to a gene: 0. Germline V gene data show CDR1 as SGHTA and CDR2 as FQGNSA. This clone was counted only a few times. At the DNA level, this CDR3 is encoded by other sequences in the same sample as well.

This TCR was recovered from a man younger than 35 in good health. Some clones in this sample may be carry-over from other donors' samples. Sequenced sample: memory CD4+ T cells from PBMCs. Documented subset: CD45RA-negative fraction. The J gene is TRBJ2-5, the V gene TRBV7-2, with 7 bases that match TRBD2. The CDR3 sequence: CASSFGRETQYF. DNA for the CDR3: TGTGCCAGCAGCTTCGGGAGGGAGACCCAGTACTTC.